This TCR beta chain comes out of a study of blood T cell repertoires in COVID-19. Study details: PBMCs, B-cell-depleted T cells, or T cells provided the cDNA or gDNA that made up the material.

Seattle researchers signed up patients amid active infection and tracked them longitudinally. The CDR3 totals 14 residues. Germline V gene data show CDR1 as SGHNT and CDR2 as YYREEE (reference sequence). The V and J ends lost 0 bases and 3 bases respectively, with 9 bases between them. Per the original methods: Cell counts per sample came from amplifying reference gene primers. The protocol was immunoSEQ multiplex PCR, while the TCRdb copy is restricted to in-frame clones and leaves out a portion. The V and J calls and clone size are taken from that table; D and trimming were inferred from the DNA. The sample lists around 230,000 clones; approximately 85% were seen once.

This chain connects TRBV5-4 to TRBJ2-5; the D gene is possibly TRBD1 (5 bases). The sample was peripheral blood. This receptor was taken from a man in his fifties or sixties with COVID-19, enrolled during active disease. CDR3 loop: CASSLVGAKETQYF. CDR3 DNA sequence: TGTGCCAGCAGCTTGGTAGGGGCCAAAGAGACCCAGTACTTC. The full variable domain, with the rest looked up from reference TRBV5-4 and TRBJ2-5, is ETGVTQSPTHLIKTRGQQVTLRCSSQSGHNTVSWYQQALGQGPQFIFQYYREEENGRGNFPPRFSGLQFPNYSSELNVNALELDDSALYLCASSLVGAKETQYFGPGTRLLVL.